This TCR beta chain was sequenced during a study of T-cell memory formation after mild COVID-19. TCRdb passed the 5' RACE reads through MiXCR, listing each CDR3 protein once. This table has fewer than 250,000 distinct CDR3 sequences, approximately 15% appearing once. This clonotype was seen more than once but under ten times. The germline V and J ends were trimmed by 2 bases and 6 bases, with 16 bases remaining between them. The CDR3 has 16 residues. Germline CDR1 MNHEY, CDR2 SMNVEV (reference sequence). The V and J genes are TRBV27 and TRBJ2-2, with D perhaps TRBD2 (7 bases). This TCR came from an adult woman who had mild COVID-19 (a few samples of this study predate the infection). Cell type and time point are not known. The sample comprised PBMCs or a T cell subset sorted from them (not recorded which). This CDR3 is CASSLKWQGRAGELFF. The CDR3 DNA reads as TGTGCCAGCAGTTTAAAATGGCAGGGGAGGGCCGGGGAGCTGTTTTTT.